This T cell receptor (beta chain) derives from a study of blood T cell repertoires in COVID-19. Study context: Material from acute and convalescent COVID-19 was sourced from the United States, Italy and Spain. PBMCs, B-cell-depleted T cells, or T cells were the source of the cDNA or gDNA that made up the material.

The CDR3 consists of 15 residues. V shed 2 bases, J shed 0 bases, and the junction held 3 bases outside the gene matches. Germline V gives CDR1 MGHRA, CDR2 YSYEKL. The assay was immunoSEQ multiplex PCR, and TCRdb's table has in-frame clones only and misses some. Of fewer than 250,000 clones in the sample, approximately 84% were seen once. The TCR comes from a man in his forties or fifties with acute or convalescent COVID-19. Material: peripheral blood. The chain is built from TRBV4-1 and TRBJ1-1; 7 nucleotides line up with TRBD1. CDR3 sequence reads: CASSQQGGMNTEAFF. DNA for the CDR3: TGCGCCAGCAGCCAACAGGGGGGAATGAACACTGAAGCTTTCTTT.